This TCR beta chain was observed in a study of T-cell reconstitution after alpha-beta-depleted transplantation in children. The authors prepared the TCRbeta library with unique molecular identifiers. MiXCR was run by TCRdb on the PCR reads, yielding one entry per CDR3 protein. The data contain about 400,000 distinct CDR3 sequences, around 21% of them singletons. Per germline, CDR1 SQVTM and CDR2 ANQGSEA. This CDR3 region has 16 residues. The V gene lost 4 bases and the J gene lost 4 bases, with 20 bases spanning the gap. There are many counts of this clonotype. The clonotype comes from a human donor who donated a stem cell graft to a child with acute myeloid leukemia. The starting material was PBMCs from the stem cell graft donor, obtained from the stem cell graft. V usage is TRBV29-1 and J usage is TRBJ2-1; D not resolved. The CDR3 DNA is TGCAGCGTTGGGTCTTGGGTTTCGGGTCCGTACAATGAGCAGTTCTTC. This codes for CSVGSWVSGPYNEQFF.